Following are 13 T cell receptor beta chains from one sample sequenced in a study of blood T cell repertoires in COVID-19. The data were produced by immunoSEQ multiplex PCR, yet TCRdb's version contains in-frame clones alone and is incomplete. The repertoire consists of approximately 88,000 clones, with about nine tenths occurring once and the leading ten covering 3% to 4.5%. The sample taken for sequencing was peripheral blood. These receptors were taken from a woman aged 50 to 60 in a cohort sampled during active COVID-19.

The chain recombines TRBV10-1 with TRBJ1-4, with 7 bases fitting TRBD1. This CDR3 comprises 14 residues. CDR1 is WNHNN and CDR2 is SYGVQD in the germline V gene (reference sequence). The V segment lost 5 bases and the J segment 2 bases; nucleotides outside the gene matches: 2. The CDR3: CASSTGATNEKLFF. The DNA of the CDR3 is TGCGCCAGCAGTACAGGGGCGACTAATGAAAAACTGTTTTTT.

This clone was recorded only once. This chain connects TRBV10-2 to TRBJ1-5; TRBD1 agrees at 7 bases. The CDR3 runs to 15 residues. V gave up 6 bases and J gave up 2 bases; unmatched junction bases: 7. CDR1 and CDR2 (germline): WSHSY, SAAADI. Here the CDR3 reads CASSADRAGNQPQHF. DNA for the CDR3: TGCGCCAGCAGCGCCGACAGGGCAGGCAATCAGCCCCAGCATTTT.

This rearrangement joins TRBV21-1 to TRBJ2-3; the table gives TRBD2 as D, unverified against the DNA. TRBV21-1 is given as a pseudogene. CDR3 length: 17 residues. The CDR3 DNA is TGTGCCAGCAGCGGTAGGGACTGTTGCTTAGCCACAGATACGCAGTATTTT. Translation: CASSGRDCCLATDTQYF.

The chain links TRBV9 to TRBJ2-7; 8 nucleotides align to TRBD1. The CDR3 extends over 14 amino acids. Germline CDR1 SGDLS, CDR2 YYNGEE. Losses at the gene ends were 4 bases for V and 6 bases for J; bases not matched to a gene: 9. CDR3 amino acids: CASSSGPGGAEQYF. CDR3 in DNA: TGTGCCAGCAGCTCAGGCCCAGGGGGCGCCGAGCAGTACTTC.

This chain links TRBV5-1 with TRBJ1-3; D not certain. The V and J ends lost 0 bases and 0 bases respectively, with 10 bases between them. Germline values: CDR1 SGHRS, CDR2 YFSETQ. This CDR3 is 16 amino acids long. The CDR3 sequence: CASSLAAASSGNTIYF. For the CDR3, the DNA is TGCGCCAGCAGCTTGGCCGCCGCCAGCTCTGGAAACACCATATATTTT.

This chain connects TRBV10-3 to TRBJ1-3; no firm D call. The ends were cut back, 0 bases at V and 6 bases at J, with 3 bases in the middle. Germline CDR1 is ENHRY and CDR2 is SYGVKD. The CDR3 totals 12 residues. The CDR3 spells CAISESLNTIYF. DNA for the CDR3: TGTGCCATCAGTGAGTCCTTAAACACCATATATTTT.

This clone has just one count. This rearrangement joins TRBV2 to TRBJ2-1, with 9 bases aligning to TRBD2. Germline V CDR1 and CDR2: SNHLY, FYNNEI. The trim removed 2 bases at V and 8 bases at J, leaving 7 bases unmatched. The CDR3 has 15 amino acids. The CDR3 coding sequence is TGTGCCAGCAGTGAAAGGCGGGAGGGCTGGGATGAGCAGTTCTTC. This sequence encodes CASSERREGWDEQFF.

This rearrangement joins TRBV27 to TRBJ2-7, with 10 positions matching TRBD2. Germline lookup yields CDR1 MNHEY and CDR2 SMNVEV (reference sequence). Trimming cost V 3 bases and J 3 bases; bases outside gene matches: 17. The CDR3 contains 19 residues. The CDR3 protein is CASSFRGGLAGVLGYEQYF. The DNA for the CDR3 is TGTGCCAGCAGTTTCCGGGGAGGGCTAGCGGGAGTGCTGGGCTACGAGCAGTACTTC.

This chain links TRBV7-9 with TRBJ1-1; D call uncertain. The CDR3 has 10 residues. Germline CDR1 reads SEHNR; CDR2 reads FQNEAQ (reference sequence). The germline V and J ends were trimmed by 5 bases and 10 bases, with 8 bases remaining between them. The DNA of the CDR3 is TGTGCCAGCAGCACTCGGGGAGCTTTCTTT. Translating gives CASSTRGAFF.

V gene TRBV4-2 combines with J gene TRBJ2-5; 11 bases fit TRBD2. Per germline, CDR1 LGHNA and CDR2 YNFKEQ. V lost 1 base to trimming and J lost 5 bases; unmatched junction nucleotides: 12. The length of the CDR3 is 18 residues. CDR3 region: CASSQVISSGRTAETQYF. The CDR3 bases are TGTGCCAGCAGCCAAGTTATCTCTAGCGGGAGGACGGCGGAGACCCAGTACTTC.

J is TRBJ1-3 and V is TRBV7-9, with TRBD1 identical over 7 bases. V was pared by 3 bases and J by 1 base, with 3 bases of the junction left unmatched. The CDR3 is made up of 15 amino acids. Germline CDR1 reads SEHNR; CDR2 reads FQNEAQ (reference sequence). In nucleotides, the CDR3 is TGTGCCAGCAGCTTTGGACAGGCATCTGGAAACACCATATATTTT. Its translation: CASSFGQASGNTIYF. Combining the CDR3 with reference TRBV7-9 and TRBJ1-3 gives the whole variable domain DTGVSQNPRHKITKRGQNVTFRCDPISEHNRLYWYRQTLGQGPEFLTYFQNEAQLEKSRLLSDRFSAERPKGSFSTLEIQRTEQGDSAMYLCASSFGQASGNTIYFGEGSWLTVV.

J is TRBJ2-7 and V is TRBV3-1 (or the pseudogene TRBV3-2); D might be TRBD1 (5 bases). This CDR3 comprises 13 residues. From germline, CDR1 is LGHDT and CDR2 YNNKEL (reference sequence). The germline V and J ends were trimmed by 4 bases and 0 bases, with 7 bases remaining between them. The CDR3 DNA follows: TGTGCCAGCAGCCGACAGCGCTCCTACGAGCAGTACTTC. This encodes CASSRQRSYEQYF.

The chain links TRBV3-1 (or the pseudogene TRBV3-2) to TRBJ1-2; D remains ambiguous. Per germline, CDR1 LGHDT and CDR2 YNNKEL (reference sequence). There are 14 residues in the CDR3. V lost 2 bases and J lost 4, with 11 bases in between. DNA of the CDR3: TGTGCCAGCAGCCAAAGAGGGCAGTCCTATGGCTACACCTTC. The encoded protein is CASSQRGQSYGYTF.